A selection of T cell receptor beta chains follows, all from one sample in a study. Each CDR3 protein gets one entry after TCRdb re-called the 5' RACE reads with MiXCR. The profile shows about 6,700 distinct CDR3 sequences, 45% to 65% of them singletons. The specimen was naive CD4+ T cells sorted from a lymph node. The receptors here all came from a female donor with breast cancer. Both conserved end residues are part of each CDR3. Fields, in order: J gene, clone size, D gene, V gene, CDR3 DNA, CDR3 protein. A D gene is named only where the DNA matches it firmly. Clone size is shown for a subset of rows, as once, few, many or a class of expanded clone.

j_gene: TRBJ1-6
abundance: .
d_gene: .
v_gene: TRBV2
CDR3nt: TGTGCCAGCAGGGCCGACCTGGGATATTCACCCCTCCACTTT
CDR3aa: CASRADLGYSPLHF

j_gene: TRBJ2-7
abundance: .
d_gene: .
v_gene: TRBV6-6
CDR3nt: TGTGCCAGCAGAACCGCCGGACATCCTACGGACGAGCAGTACTTC
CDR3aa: CASRTAGHPTDEQYF

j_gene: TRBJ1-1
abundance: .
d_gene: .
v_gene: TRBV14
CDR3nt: TGTGCCAGCAGCCCTCTGTACGGGAACACTGAAGCTTTCTTT
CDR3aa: CASSPLYGNTEAFF

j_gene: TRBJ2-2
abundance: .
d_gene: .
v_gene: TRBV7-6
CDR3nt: TGTGCCAGCAGCTCCACTACAGGGGAGCTGTTTTTT
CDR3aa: CASSSTTGELFF

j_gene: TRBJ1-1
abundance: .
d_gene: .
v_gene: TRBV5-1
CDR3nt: TGCGCCAGCAGCTTCGAACGTGGCAGGGACACTGAAGCTTTCTTT
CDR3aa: CASSFERGRDTEAFF

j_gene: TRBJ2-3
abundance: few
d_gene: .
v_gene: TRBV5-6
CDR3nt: TGTGCCAGCAGCTCGTTAAATACGCAGTATTTT
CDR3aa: CASSSLNTQYF

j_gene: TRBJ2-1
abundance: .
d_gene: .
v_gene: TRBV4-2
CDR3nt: TGTGCCAGCAGCCAAGAGCTTCAGTGGCTTTCTTCCTCTGCATTCTACAATGAGCAGTTCTTC
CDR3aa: CASSQELQWLSSSAFYNEQFF

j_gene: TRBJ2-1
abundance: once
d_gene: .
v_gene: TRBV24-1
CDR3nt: TGTGCCACCAGTGATCCCACAGCTTCCCGTTACAATGAGCAGTTCTTC
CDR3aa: CATSDPTASRYNEQFF

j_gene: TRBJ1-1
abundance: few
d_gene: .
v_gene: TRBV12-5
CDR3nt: TGTGCTAGTGGTTTGGGTCAGTACACTGAAGCTTTCTTT
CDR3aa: CASGLGQYTEAFF

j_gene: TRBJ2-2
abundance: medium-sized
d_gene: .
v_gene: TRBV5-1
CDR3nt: TGCGCCAGCAGCTTGGTTGCGGGGTCGAACACCGGGGAGCTGTTTTTT
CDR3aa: CASSLVAGSNTGELFF

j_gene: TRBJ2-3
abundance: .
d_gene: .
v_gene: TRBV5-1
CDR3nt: TGCGCCAGCAGCTTGGCGGGCCAGGAGACAGATACGCAGTATTTT
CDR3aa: CASSLAGQETDTQYF

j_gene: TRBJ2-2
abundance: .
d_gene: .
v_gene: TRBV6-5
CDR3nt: TGTGCCAGCAGTTACTCGAGGCGGACCACCGGGGAGCTGTTTTTT
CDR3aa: CASSYSRRTTGELFF

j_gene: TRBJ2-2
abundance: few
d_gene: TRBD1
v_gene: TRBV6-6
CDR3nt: TGTGCCAGCAGTTCGTCGGGGACAGGGGTAACCGGGGAGCTGTTTTTT
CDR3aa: CASSSSGTGVTGELFF

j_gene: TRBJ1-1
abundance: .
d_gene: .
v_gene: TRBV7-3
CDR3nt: TGTGCCAGCAGCGCGACCTTGGAAACTGAAGCTTTCTTT
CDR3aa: CASSATLETEAFF

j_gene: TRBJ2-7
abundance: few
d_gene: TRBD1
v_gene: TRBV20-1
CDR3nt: TGCAGTGCTAGAGACCGGGACAGGGGTTTCTACGAGCAGTACTTC
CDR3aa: CSARDRDRGFYEQYF

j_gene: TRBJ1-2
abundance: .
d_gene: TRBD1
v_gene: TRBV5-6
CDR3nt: TGTGCCAGCAGCGAGATGGGACAGAATAAGGGCTACACCTTC
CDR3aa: CASSEMGQNKGYTF

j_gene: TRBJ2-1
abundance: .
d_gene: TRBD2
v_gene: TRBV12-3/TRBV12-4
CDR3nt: TGTGCCAGCAGTTTCTTCGGGTCTAGCGGAGTAAATGAGCAGTTCTTC
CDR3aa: CASSFFGSSGVNEQFF

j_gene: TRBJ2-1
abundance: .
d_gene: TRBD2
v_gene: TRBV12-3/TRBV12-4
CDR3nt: TGTGCCAGCAGTGGACTAGCGGCATACAATGAGCAGTTCTTC
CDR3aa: CASSGLAAYNEQFF

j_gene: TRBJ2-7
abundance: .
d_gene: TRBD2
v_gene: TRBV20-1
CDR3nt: TGCAGTGCTAGAGAGGGTAGCGGGTCCTACGAGCAGTACTTC
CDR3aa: CSAREGSGSYEQYF

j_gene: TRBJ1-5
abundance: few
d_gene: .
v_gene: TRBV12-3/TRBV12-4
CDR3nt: TGTGCCACCAGTGATGCAGATAGCAATCAGCCCCAGCATTTT
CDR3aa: CATSDADSNQPQHF

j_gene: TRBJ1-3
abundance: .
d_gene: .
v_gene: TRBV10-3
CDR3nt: TGTGCCATCACGGGGGGCGTGCGAAACACCATATATTTT
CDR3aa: CAITGGVRNTIYF

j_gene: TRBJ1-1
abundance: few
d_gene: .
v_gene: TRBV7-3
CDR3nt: TGTGCCAGCAGCTTACTGTTGGAGACTGAAGCTTTCTTT
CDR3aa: CASSLLLETEAFF

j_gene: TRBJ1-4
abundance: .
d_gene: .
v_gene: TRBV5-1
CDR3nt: TGCGACAGCAGCCCGAACGGCCCGGAAAATGAAAAACTGTTTTTT
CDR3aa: CDSSPNGPENEKLFF

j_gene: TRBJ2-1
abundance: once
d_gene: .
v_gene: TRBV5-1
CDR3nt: TGCGCCAGCAGCTTCCTCGACAATGAGCAGTTCTTC
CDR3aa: CASSFLDNEQFF

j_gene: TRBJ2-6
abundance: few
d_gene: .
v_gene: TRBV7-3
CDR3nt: TGTGCCAGCGGCTCCTCGTGGGGGGGCCGTGGGGCCAACGTCCTGACTTTC
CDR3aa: CASGSSWGGRGANVLTF

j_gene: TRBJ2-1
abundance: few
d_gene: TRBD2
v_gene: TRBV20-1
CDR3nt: TGCAGTGCTACTGAGACTAGCGGGATTTGGTCCTACAATGAGCAGTTCTTC
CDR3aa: CSATETSGIWSYNEQFF

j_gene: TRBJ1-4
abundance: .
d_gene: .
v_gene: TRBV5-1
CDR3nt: TGCGCCAGCAGCTTGAGAGGGGAGGAAGAACTGTTTTTT
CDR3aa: CASSLRGEEELFF

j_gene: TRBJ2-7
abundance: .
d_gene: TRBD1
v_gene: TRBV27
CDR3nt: TGTGCCAGCAGGTCGGGACAGGGCAATGAGCAGTACTTC
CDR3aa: CASRSGQGNEQYF

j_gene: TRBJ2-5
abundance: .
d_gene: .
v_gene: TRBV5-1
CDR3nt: TGCGCCAGCAGCTTGGCCGGGACGGACCAAGAGACCCAGTACTTC
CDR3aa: CASSLAGTDQETQYF

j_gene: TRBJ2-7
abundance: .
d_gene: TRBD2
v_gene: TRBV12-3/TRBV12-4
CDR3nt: TGTGCCAGCAGTCTGGGGGGGGACCTCTACGAGCAGTACTTC
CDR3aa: CASSLGGDLYEQYF

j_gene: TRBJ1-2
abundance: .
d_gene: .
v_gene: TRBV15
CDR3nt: TGTGCCACCAGCAGACAGGGCCCCTGGGGCTACACCTTC
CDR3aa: CATSRQGPWGYTF

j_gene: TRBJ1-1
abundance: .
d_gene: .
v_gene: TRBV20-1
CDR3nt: TGCAGTGTAAACCTCCGGGAGGACACTGAAGCTTTCTTT
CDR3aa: CSVNLREDTEAFF

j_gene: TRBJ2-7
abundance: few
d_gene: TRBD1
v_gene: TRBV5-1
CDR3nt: TGCGCCAGTCAGACAGGGCCAGCCTACGAGCAGTACTTC
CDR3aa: CASQTGPAYEQYF

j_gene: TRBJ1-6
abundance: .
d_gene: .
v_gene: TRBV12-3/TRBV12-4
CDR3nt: TGTGCCAGCTCCTCGGACAGCTTTAATTCACCCCTCCACTTT
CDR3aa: CASSSDSFNSPLHF

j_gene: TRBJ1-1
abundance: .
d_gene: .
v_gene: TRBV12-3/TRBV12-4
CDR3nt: TGTGCCAGCAGAAACTCTGACAGGTGGAACACTGAAGCTTTCTTT
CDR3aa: CASRNSDRWNTEAFF

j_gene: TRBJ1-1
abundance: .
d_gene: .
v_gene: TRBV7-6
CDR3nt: TGTGCCAGCAGCGCTCTTTCTACGTCTGTCACTGAAGCTTTCTTT
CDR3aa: CASSALSTSVTEAFF

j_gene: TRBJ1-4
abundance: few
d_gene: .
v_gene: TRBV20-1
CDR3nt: TGCAGTGCTAGGCTGGGGGCGTACGAAAAACTGTTTTTT
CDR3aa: CSARLGAYEKLFF

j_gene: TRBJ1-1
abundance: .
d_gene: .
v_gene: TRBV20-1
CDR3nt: TGCAGTGCTGTCACTGGGGAGAGCACGACCGGAGCTTTCTTT
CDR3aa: CSAVTGESTTGAFF

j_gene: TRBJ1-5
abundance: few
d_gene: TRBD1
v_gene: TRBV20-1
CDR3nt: TGCAGTGCAATTGGACAGGGGGCAAATCAGCCCCAGCATTTT
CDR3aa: CSAIGQGANQPQHF

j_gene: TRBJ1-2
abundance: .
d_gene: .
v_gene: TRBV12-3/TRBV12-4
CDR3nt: TGTGCCAGCAGTTTAAGTCGCGGGATACTCTATGGCTACACCTTC
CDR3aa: CASSLSRGILYGYTF

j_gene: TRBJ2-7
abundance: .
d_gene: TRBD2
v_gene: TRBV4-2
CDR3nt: TGTGCCAGCAGCCAGGAACTAGCGGGAGAACGGGAGCAGTACTTC
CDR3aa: CASSQELAGEREQYF

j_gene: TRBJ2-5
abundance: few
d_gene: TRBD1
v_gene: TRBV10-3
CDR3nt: TGTGCCATCAGGGCAGGACAGGGAATGGAGACCCAGTACTTC
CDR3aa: CAIRAGQGMETQYF

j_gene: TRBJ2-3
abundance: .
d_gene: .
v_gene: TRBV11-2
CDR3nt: TGTGGCAGCAGCGAGTCATACAGCACAGATACGCAGTATTTT
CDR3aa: CGSSESYSTDTQYF

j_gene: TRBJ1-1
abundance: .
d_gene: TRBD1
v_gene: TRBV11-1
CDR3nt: TGTGCCAGCAGCACAGGGGGCACTGAAGCTTTCTTT
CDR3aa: CASSTGGTEAFF

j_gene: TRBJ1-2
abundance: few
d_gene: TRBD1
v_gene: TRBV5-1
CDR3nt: TGCGCCAGCAGCGTGGGGACAGGGGGCTATGGCTACACCTTC
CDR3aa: CASSVGTGGYGYTF

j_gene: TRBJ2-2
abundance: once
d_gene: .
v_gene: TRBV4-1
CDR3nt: TGCGCCAGCAGCCAAAGTGGGGGTGCTTCGAACACCGGGGAGCTGTTTTTT
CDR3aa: CASSQSGGASNTGELFF

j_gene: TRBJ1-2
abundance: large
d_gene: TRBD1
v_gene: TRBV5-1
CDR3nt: TGCGCCAGCAGCTATGGACAGGGGCCGTCCAACTATGGCTACACCTTC
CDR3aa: CASSYGQGPSNYGYTF

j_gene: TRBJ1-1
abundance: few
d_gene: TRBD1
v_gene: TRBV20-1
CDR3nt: TGCAGTGCTGGGAACAGACAGGGTAACACTGAAGCTTTCTTT
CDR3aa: CSAGNRQGNTEAFF

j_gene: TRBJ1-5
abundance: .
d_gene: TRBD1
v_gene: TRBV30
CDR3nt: TGTGCCTGGAGTGTACTAGGGGGCAGAGATCAGCCCCAGCATTTT
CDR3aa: CAWSVLGGRDQPQHF

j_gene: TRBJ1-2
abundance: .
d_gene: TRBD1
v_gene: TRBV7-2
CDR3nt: TGTGCCAGCAGCATTGAGGGGGCACGGGGCTACACCTTC
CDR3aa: CASSIEGARGYTF